Shown below are 13 T cell receptor beta chains from a single sample sequenced in a study of blood T cell repertoires in COVID-19. The assay was immunoSEQ multiplex PCR, and TCRdb's table has in-frame clones only and misses some. The top ten hold more than 4% of the sample, which has about 440,000 clones, approximately 90% seen once. Sequencing input: peripheral blood. The source is a woman aged 25 to 39 with acute or convalescent COVID-19.

The rearrangement links TRBV5-1 to TRBJ1-3; D unresolved. This CDR3 region has 13 residues. Looked up from germline, CDR1 is SGHRS and CDR2 is YFSETQ. Trimming pared 3 bases from V and 4 bases from J, leaving 8 bases between. In nucleotides, the CDR3 is TGCGCCAGCAGCTCGGGAAGAGGAAACACCATATATTTT. This encodes CASSSGRGNTIYF.

The chain carries TRBV7-9 and TRBJ2-2; D possibly corresponds to TRBD1 (5 bases). V was clipped by 7 bases and J by 0 bases, with 12 bases between them. Germline V gives CDR1 SEHNR, CDR2 FQNEAQ (reference sequence). The CDR3 spans 15 residues. Here the CDR3 reads CASTRDSTNTGELFF. CDR3 DNA: TGTGCCAGCACCCGAGACAGTACGAACACCGGGGAGCTGTTTTTT.

The chain couples TRBV20-1 to TRBJ2-3; tentatively, D is TRBD1 (5 bases). This CDR3 contains 13 residues. In germline, CDR1 is DFQATT, CDR2 SNEGSKA (reference sequence). V lost 3 bases, J lost 0 bases, and 7 bases lay in between. Here the CDR3 DNA reads TGCAGTGCTAGTTCAGGGAGCACAGATACGCAGTATTTT. Residues: CSASSGSTDTQYF.

The rearrangement links TRBV5-1 to TRBJ2-5; no definite D call. Trimming removed 0 bases at V and 2 bases at J, with 5 bases between. The germline CDR1 and CDR2 sequences are SGHRS and YFSETQ. CDR3 length: 13 amino acids. CDR3 sequence: CASSLVQQETQYF. The CDR3 DNA reads as TGCGCCAGCAGCTTGGTCCAGCAAGAGACCCAGTACTTC.

The genes are TRBV28 and TRBJ2-2, with TRBD1 identical over 7 bases. V shed 6 bases, J shed 1 base, and the junction held 2 bases outside the gene matches. This CDR3 comprises 14 residues. Germline V CDR1 and CDR2: MDHEN, SYDVKM. As DNA, the CDR3 is TGTGCCAGCAGACGGGACAGGAACACCGGGGAGCTGTTTTTT. Amino acid sequence: CASRRDRNTGELFF. The variable domain in full, with the rest retrieved from reference TRBV28 and TRBJ2-2, is DVKVTQSSRYLVKRTGEKVFLECVQDMDHENMFWYRQDPGLGLRLIYFSYDVKMKEKGDIPEGYSVSREKKERFSLILESASTNQTSMYLCASRRDRNTGELFFGEGSRLTVL.

The chain employs TRBV28 and TRBJ2-5; TRBD1 aligns across 11 bases. V lost 7 bases and J lost 1; bases outside the gene matches: 14. The CDR3 consists of 18 residues. Germline CDR1 MDHEN, CDR2 SYDVKM. CDR3 protein: CASTLRGQGAPIQETQYF. Here the CDR3 DNA reads TGTGCCAGCACCCTCCGAGGACAGGGGGCCCCAATCCAAGAGACCCAGTACTTC.

The chain is built from TRBV14 and TRBJ1-1; TRBD1 matches 7 bases. V dropped 2 bases and J dropped 5; count of bases not matched to a gene: 5. The germline V gene encodes CDR1 SGHDN and CDR2 FVKESK. CDR3 size: 14 residues. For the CDR3, the DNA is TGTGCCAGCAGCCAAACAGGGGCCTGGACTGAAGCTTTCTTT. Amino acids: CASSQTGAWTEAFF.

The chain employs TRBV3-1 (or the pseudogene TRBV3-2) and TRBJ1-2; 8 bases line up with TRBD1. The germline V gene encodes CDR1 LGHDT and CDR2 YNNKEL (reference sequence). J was trimmed by 5 bases and V by 4 bases; bases with no gene match: 12. The CDR3 is 16 residues long. CDR3 in DNA: TGTGCCAGCAGCCCCAGAGGACAGGGATCGATGTATGGCTACACCTTC. It translates to CASSPRGQGSMYGYTF.

CDR3 coding DNA: TGTGCCAGCAATTTGCGGGGGGCCTACGAGCAGTACTTC. Its translation: CASNLRGAYEQYF. The rearrangement links TRBV6-5 to TRBJ2-7, with 8 bases that match TRBD2. Germline CDR1 reads MNHEY; CDR2 reads SVGAGI. The V segment lost 7 bases and the J segment 2 bases; nucleotides outside the gene matches: 4. The CDR3 is 13 residues long.

This clone was seen once. The chain combines TRBV7-2 with TRBJ2-3, with 12 bases that match TRBD2. CDR1 is SGHTA and CDR2 is FQGNSA in the germline V gene. Trimming at V came to 4 bases and at J to 2 bases, leaving 7 bases not matched to a gene. CDR3 length: 17 amino acids. In DNA form, the CDR3 reads TGTGCCAGCAGCTCCCCAACTAGCGGGGGGACCACAGATACGCAGTATTTT. Translating gives CASSSPTSGGTTDTQYF.

The chain joins TRBV5-1 to TRBJ2-2; tentative D call: TRBD2 (6 bases). CDR3 length: 16 amino acids. The germline V gene has CDR1 SGHRS and CDR2 YFSETQ. V was trimmed by 4 bases and J by 4 bases, leaving 17 bases between them. The CDR3 DNA reads as TGCGCCAGCAGCACTACCCGACTAGTCACCACCGGGGAGCTGTTTTTT. The encoded protein is CASSTTRLVTTGELFF.

The chain joins TRBV11-3 to TRBJ1-1; D not certain. Trimming stripped 0 bases from V and 8 bases from J, with 7 bases between. Germline assignment: CDR1 SGHNT and CDR2 YENEEA. CDR3 length equals 12 residues. The CDR3 sequence: CASSLDSGEAFF. CDR3 nucleotides: TGTGCCAGCAGCTTAGACTCGGGGGAAGCTTTCTTT.

The rearrangement links TRBV10-3 to TRBJ2-3, with 7 bases lining up with TRBD2. Germline V gene sequence: CDR1 ENHRY, CDR2 SYGVKD. The V segment lost 4 bases and the J segment 4 bases; nucleotides outside the gene matches: 8. The CDR3 has 15 residues. DNA of the CDR3: TGTGCCATCAGTGTCGGGGGGTTGGGCTCAGATACGCAGTATTTT. Amino acids: CAISVGGLGSDTQYF.